The 20 T cell receptor beta chains below all came from one sample that was sequenced in a study of T cell responses to AZD1222 COVID-19 vaccine. Data came from immunoSEQ multiplex PCR; TCRdb stores just in-frame clones and leaves some out. The table includes about 120,000 clones, approximately 90% detected once. This specimen was peripheral blood, taken 28 days after the second AZD1222 dose. These receptors all stem from an adult who received the AZD1222 COVID-19 vaccine.

The chain is built from TRBV7-9 and TRBJ1-1; D might be TRBD1 (5 bases). The V gene's germline CDR1 is SEHNR and CDR2 FQNEAQ (reference sequence). V was shortened by 6 bases and J by 4 bases, with 12 bases between the two germline ends. The CDR3 is 13 amino acids. The CDR3 sequence is CASSSQGPTEAFF. The CDR3 coding sequence is TGTGCCAGCAGTTCCCAGGGACCCACTGAAGCTTTCTTT.

This clone was seen once. At one end, the junction sequence differs from germline, possibly due to a read error. This chain connects TRBV7-7 to TRBJ2-5, with 8 bases that match TRBD1. CDR1 is SSHAT, CDR2 FNYEAQ, per germline (reference sequence). The CDR3 has 15 residues. This CDR3 reads CASSFGRGQRETQYF. CDR3 in DNA: TGTGCTAGCAGCTTTGGCAGGGGGCAGCGGGAGACCCAGTACTTC.

The chain uses TRBV6-2 or TRBV6-3 and TRBJ2-1, with unresolved D. Germline values: CDR1 MNHEY, CDR2 SVGEGT. V lost 1 base and J 6 bases, leaving 22 bases between the germline ends. The CDR3 totals 18 residues. Written as DNA, the CDR3 is TGTGCCAGCAGTTACTTTTTCTTCTTTCTGATGCCGGGCAATGAGCAGTTCTTC. This encodes CASSYFFFFLMPGNEQFF.

The chain has TRBV25-1 and TRBJ2-6, with 8 nucleotides matching TRBD1. The germline V gene encodes CDR1 MGHDK and CDR2 SYGVNS. This CDR3 has 17 residues. The V segment lost 3 bases and the J segment 3 bases; nucleotides outside the gene matches: 7. CDR3 bases: TGTGCCAGCAGTGAGGCCAGGGGGCTGGGTGGGGCCAACGTCCTGACTTTC. This sequence encodes CASSEARGLGGANVLTF.

The chain couples TRBV28 to TRBJ1-2; no clear D gene. The germline CDR1 and CDR2 sequences are MDHEN and SYDVKM. With 3 bases removed from V and 4 bases from J, the gap between germline ends came to 12 bases. CDR3 size: 14 residues. CDR3 in amino acids: CASSFTGQVYGYTF. CDR3 coding DNA: TGTGCCAGCAGTTTCACTGGTCAGGTCTATGGCTACACCTTC.

CDR3 residues: CASSFPTGAGNTIYF. The DNA for the CDR3 is TGTGCCAGCAGCTTTCCAACAGGGGCCGGGAACACCATATATTTT. V usage is TRBV11-2 and J usage is TRBJ1-3, with 7 bases aligning to TRBD1. The CDR3 runs 15 residues. Germline CDR1 and CDR2: SGHAT and FQNNGV. Germline trimming cut 3 bases from V and 7 bases from J; bases unmatched to any gene: 9. The complete variable domain, with remaining parts taken from reference TRBV11-2 and TRBJ1-3, reads EAGVAQSPRYKIIEKRQSVAFWCNPISGHATLYWYQQILGQGPKLLIQFQNNGVVDDSQLPKDRFSAERLKGVDSTLKIQPAKLEDSAVYLCASSFPTGAGNTIYFGEGSWLTVV.

This chain joins TRBV29-1 and TRBJ2-1, with D tentatively TRBD1 or TRBD2 (5 bases each). Deletions cut 4 bases from V and 2 bases from J, with 15 bases between. CDR1 is SQVTM and CDR2 is ANQGSEA in the germline V gene. The CDR3 runs 15 residues. The CDR3 nucleotides read TGCAGCGTTGTTGGGGGAGAGAACACCTACAATGAGCAGTTCTTC. Residues: CSVVGGENTYNEQFF.

DNA of the CDR3: TGTGCCAGCAGTTTCGGGAACATCAACTATGGCTACACCTTC. Translated, it gives CASSFGNINYGYTF. This chain uses TRBV28 with TRBJ1-2; no definite D call. This CDR3 spans 14 amino acids. V lost 3 bases to trimming and J lost 2 bases, with 10 bases between them. Germline CDR1 and CDR2: MDHEN and SYDVKM.

As to this clone: Other DNA sequences in the sample encode the same CDR3. The rearrangement links TRBV6-4 to TRBJ2-3; TRBD2 matches at 7 bases. With V trimmed by 3 bases and J by 3 bases, 3 bases remained unmatched. Germline CDR1 reads MRHNA; CDR2 reads SNTAGT. The CDR3 runs 14 residues. CDR3 bases: TGTGCCAGCAGTGAGGCGGGAGCAACAGATACGCAGTATTTT. It is translated as CASSEAGATDTQYF.

The rearrangement joins TRBV12-3 or TRBV12-4 to TRBJ1-2; the D gene is possibly TRBD1 (6 bases). The CDR3 runs 13 residues. Trimming removed 4 bases at V and 5 bases at J, with 11 bases between. The CDR3 region is CASSSAGVYGYTF. The DNA of the CDR3 is TGTGCCAGCAGTTCGGCAGGGGTTTATGGCTACACCTTC.

The CDR3 spells CASSFSGRRGYTF. The CDR3 nucleotides read TGTGCCAGCAGCTTTTCAGGGCGTCGTGGCTACACCTTC. The J gene is TRBJ1-2, the V gene TRBV11-3, with a weak D call TRBD1 (5 bases). The CDR3 covers 13 residues. Germline CDR1 SGHNT, CDR2 YENEEA. Trimming pared 3 bases from V and 7 bases from J, leaving 12 bases between. The full variable domain, rest sourced from reference TRBV11-3 and TRBJ1-2, is EAGVVQSPRYKIIEKKQPVAFWCNPISGHNTLYWYLQNLGQGPELLIRYENEEAVDDSQLPKDRFSAERLKGVDSTLKIQPAELGDSAVYLCASSFSGRRGYTFGSGTRLTVV.

This clone was detected only once. The chain recombines TRBV19 with TRBJ1-5; no clear D gene. Per the germline V gene, CDR1 is LNHDA and CDR2 is SQIVND (reference sequence). The CDR3 consists of 15 residues. Between the trimmed V and J ends, which lost 4 bases and 3 bases, there was a span of 13 bases. CDR3 sequence reads: CASSTPTVPNQPQHF. The DNA of the CDR3 is TGTGCCAGTAGTACCCCGACCGTCCCCAATCAGCCCCAGCATTTT. The full variable domain, with the rest looked up from reference TRBV19 and TRBJ1-5, is DGGITQSPKYLFRKEGQNVTLSCEQNLNHDAMYWYRQDPGQGLRLIYYSQIVNDFQKGDIAEGYSVSREKKESFPLTVTSAQKNPTAFYLCASSTPTVPNQPQHFGDGTRLSIL.

CDR3 DNA sequence: TGTGCCCTGGCCAAAAACATTCAGTACTTC. Translating gives CALAKNIQYF. The chain links TRBV7-9 to TRBJ2-4; D gene uncertain. CDR3 length equals 10 residues. CDR1 SEHNR and CDR2 FQNEAQ come from the germline V gene (reference sequence). V was cut by 11 bases and J by 1 base, with 3 bases left in between.

DNA of the CDR3: TGTGCCAGCAGCCTCAGGAGGGCTAGCGGGGGACCGAACACCGGGGAGCTGTTTTTT. It translates to CASSLRRASGGPNTGELFF. V gene TRBV9 combines with J gene TRBJ2-2; 10 bases fit TRBD2. Per germline, CDR1 SGDLS and CDR2 YYNGEE. J was trimmed by 0 bases and V by 4 bases; bases with no gene match: 12. CDR3 length: 19 residues.

The chain combines TRBV7-8 with TRBJ2-1; D is unclear. With 5 bases removed from V and 10 bases from J, the gap between germline ends came to 12 bases. CDR1 is SGHVS, CDR2 FQNEAQ, per germline. The CDR3 contains 12 residues. Here the CDR3 DNA reads TGTGCCAGCAGCCCTAGGGTGGGCGAGCAGTTCTTC. This translates into CASSPRVGEQFF.

This CDR3 reads CASSLFGGNTEAFF. The CDR3 region has the DNA TGTGCCAGCAGTTTATTCGGGGGAAACACTGAAGCTTTCTTT. The chain couples TRBV28 to TRBJ1-1; maybe TRBD1 (5 bases). Trimming left V 1 base short and J 2 bases short, with 8 bases between. Germline CDR1 reads MDHEN; CDR2 reads SYDVKM. The CDR3 is made up of 14 amino acids.

V gene TRBV5-1 combines with J gene TRBJ1-1; TRBD1 agrees at 9 bases. The CDR3 loop spans 15 amino acids. V was clipped by 4 bases and J by 6 bases; unmatched bases: 10. Per germline, CDR1 SGHRS and CDR2 YFSETQ. CDR3 sequence reads: CASSPGQGGVAEAFF. In nucleotides, the CDR3 is TGCGCCAGCAGCCCGGGACAGGGAGGAGTCGCTGAAGCTTTCTTT.

The rearrangement uses TRBV28 and TRBJ2-7, with no clear D. V was trimmed by 7 bases and J by 5 bases, leaving 9 bases between them. Germline V gene sequence: CDR1 MDHEN, CDR2 SYDVKM. CDR3 length: 11 residues. The CDR3 loop reads CASINLNEQYF. As DNA, the CDR3 is TGTGCCAGCATTAATTTGAACGAGCAGTACTTC. The full variable domain, in which reference TRBV28 and TRBJ2-7 provide the parts outside the CDR3, is DVKVTQSSRYLVKRTGEKVFLECVQDMDHENMFWYRQDPGLGLRLIYFSYDVKMKEKGDIPEGYSVSREKKERFSLILESASTNQTSMYLCASINLNEQYFGPGTRLTVT.

The chain combines TRBV4-1 with TRBJ1-6; 7 positions agree with TRBD1. Germline assignment: CDR1 MGHRA and CDR2 YSYEKL. Trimming at V came to 0 bases and at J to 8 bases, leaving 4 bases not matched to a gene. The CDR3 has 15 amino acids. The CDR3 loop reads CASSQDQGGDSPLHF. CDR3 sequence (DNA): TGCGCCAGCAGCCAAGACCAGGGGGGTGATTCACCCCTCCACTTT.

The genes are TRBV28 and TRBJ2-7; 10 bases are a match to TRBD1. Germline CDR1 is MDHEN and CDR2 is SYDVKM. Trimming took 3 bases from V and 5 from J; bases not matched to a gene: 1. The CDR3 has 13 residues. The CDR3 spells CASSFGQGDEQYF. In nucleotides, the CDR3 is TGTGCCAGCAGTTTCGGACAGGGGGACGAGCAGTACTTC.